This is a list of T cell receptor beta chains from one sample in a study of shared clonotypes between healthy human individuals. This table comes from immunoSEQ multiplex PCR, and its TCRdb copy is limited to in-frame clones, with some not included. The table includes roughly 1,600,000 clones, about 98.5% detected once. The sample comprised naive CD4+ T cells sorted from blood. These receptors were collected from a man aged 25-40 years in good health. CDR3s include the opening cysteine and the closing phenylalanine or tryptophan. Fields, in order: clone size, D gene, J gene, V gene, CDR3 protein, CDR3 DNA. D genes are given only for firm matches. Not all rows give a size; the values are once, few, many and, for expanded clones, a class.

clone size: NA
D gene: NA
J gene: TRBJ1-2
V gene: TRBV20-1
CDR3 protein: CRSTGTYGYTF
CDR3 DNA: TGCAGGTCGACAGGTACCTATGGCTACACCTTC

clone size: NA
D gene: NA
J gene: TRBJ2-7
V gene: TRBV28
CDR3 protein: CASSLRTALYEQYF
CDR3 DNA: TGTGCCAGCAGTTTAAGGACGGCCCTATACGAGCAGTACTTC

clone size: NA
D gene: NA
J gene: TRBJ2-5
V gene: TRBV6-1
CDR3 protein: CASSEWGGRQETQYF
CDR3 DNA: TGTGCCAGCAGTGAATGGGGAGGCCGCCAGGAGACCCAGTACTTC

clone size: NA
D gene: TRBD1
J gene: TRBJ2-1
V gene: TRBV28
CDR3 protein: CASSLGTGGYNEQFF
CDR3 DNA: TGTGCCAGCAGTTTAGGGACAGGGGGCTACAATGAGCAGTTCTTC

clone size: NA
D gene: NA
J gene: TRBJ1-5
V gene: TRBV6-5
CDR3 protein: CASSYSGDQPQHF
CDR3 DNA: TGTGCCAGCAGTTACTCGGGAGATCAGCCCCAGCATTTT

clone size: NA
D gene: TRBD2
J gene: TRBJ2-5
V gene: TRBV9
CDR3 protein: CASSAGLAGVETQYF
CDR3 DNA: TGTGCCAGCAGCGCTGGACTAGCGGGAGTCGAGACCCAGTACTTC

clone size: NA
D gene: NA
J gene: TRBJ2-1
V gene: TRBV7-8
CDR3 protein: CASSLFGASSYNEQFF
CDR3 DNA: TGTGCCAGCAGCTTATTCGGAGCTAGCTCCTACAATGAGCAGTTCTTC

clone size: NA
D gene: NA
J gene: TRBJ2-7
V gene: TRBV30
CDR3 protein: CAWSVGQGSYEQYF
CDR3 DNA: TGTGCCTGGAGTGTAGGGCAGGGATCCTACGAGCAGTACTTC

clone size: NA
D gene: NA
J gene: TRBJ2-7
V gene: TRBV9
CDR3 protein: CASSVRPEGTYEQYF
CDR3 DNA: TGTGCCAGCAGCGTCAGACCCGAAGGGACCTACGAGCAGTACTTC

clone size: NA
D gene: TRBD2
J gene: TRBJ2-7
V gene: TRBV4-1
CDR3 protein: CASSQAVTSGSLPSEQYF
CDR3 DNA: TGCGCCAGCAGCCAAGCAGTGACTAGCGGGAGCCTACCGAGCGAGCAGTACTTC

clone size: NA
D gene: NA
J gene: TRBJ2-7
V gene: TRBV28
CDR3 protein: CASSSGMVYEQYF
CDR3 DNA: TGTGCCAGCAGTTCCGGGATGGTGTACGAGCAGTACTTC

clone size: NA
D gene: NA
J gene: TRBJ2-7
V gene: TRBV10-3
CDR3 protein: CAISRDSYEQYF
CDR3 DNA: TGTGCCATCAGTCGGGACTCCTACGAGCAGTACTTC

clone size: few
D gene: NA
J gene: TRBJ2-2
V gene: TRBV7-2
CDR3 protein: CASTNTGELFF
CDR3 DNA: TGTGCCAGCACTAACACCGGGGAGCTGTTTTTT

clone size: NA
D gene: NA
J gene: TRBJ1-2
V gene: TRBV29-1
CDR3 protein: CSVAQKEAYGYTF
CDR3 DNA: TGCAGCGTTGCCCAGAAGGAGGCCTATGGCTACACCTTC

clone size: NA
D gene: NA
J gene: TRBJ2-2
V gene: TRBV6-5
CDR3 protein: CASSRSNTGELFF
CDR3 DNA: TGTGCCAGCAGCAGGTCGAACACCGGGGAGCTGTTTTTT

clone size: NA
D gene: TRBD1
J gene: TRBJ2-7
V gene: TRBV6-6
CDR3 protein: CASSYTGGAYEQYF
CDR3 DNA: TGTGCCAGCAGTTACACAGGGGGCGCCTACGAGCAGTACTTC

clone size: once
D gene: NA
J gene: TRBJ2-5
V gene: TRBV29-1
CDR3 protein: CSVRGEGLETQYF
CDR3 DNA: TGCAGCGTGAGGGGGGAGGGCCTGGAGACCCAGTACTTC

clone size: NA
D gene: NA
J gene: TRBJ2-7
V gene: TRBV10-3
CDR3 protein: CAISESPGIYEQYF
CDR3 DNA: TGTGCCATCAGTGAGTCCCCAGGGATATACGAGCAGTACTTC

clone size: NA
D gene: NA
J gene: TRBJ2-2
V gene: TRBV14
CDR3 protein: CASSQNQGRRTGELFF
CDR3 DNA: TGTGCCAGCAGCCAAAATCAGGGTCGGAGAACCGGGGAGCTGTTTTTT

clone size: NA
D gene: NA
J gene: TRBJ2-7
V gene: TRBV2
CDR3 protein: CASTRSYEQYF
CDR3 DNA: TGTGCCAGCACACGATCCTACGAGCAGTACTTC

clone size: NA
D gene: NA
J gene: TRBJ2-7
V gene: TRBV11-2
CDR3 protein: CASSGRSLAGTPTYEQYF
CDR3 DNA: TGTGCCAGCAGCGGGCGTTCGTTGGCCGGGACGCCTACCTACGAGCAGTACTTC

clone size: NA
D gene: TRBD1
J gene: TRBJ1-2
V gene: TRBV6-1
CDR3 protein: CASSEAWTGNYGYTF
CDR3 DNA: TGTGCCAGCAGTGAAGCCTGGACAGGGAATTATGGCTACACCTTC

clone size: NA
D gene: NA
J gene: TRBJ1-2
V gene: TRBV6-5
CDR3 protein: CASSYSGVGYTF
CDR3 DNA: TGTGCCAGCAGTTACTCAGGGGTTGGCTACACCTTC

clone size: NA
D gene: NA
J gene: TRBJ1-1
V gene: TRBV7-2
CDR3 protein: CASSLVSFLNTEAFF
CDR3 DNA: TGTGCCAGCAGCTTAGTCAGCTTCCTGAACACTGAAGCTTTCTTT

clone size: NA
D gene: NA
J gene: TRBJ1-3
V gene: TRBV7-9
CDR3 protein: CARMPNSGNTIYF
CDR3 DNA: TGTGCCAGGATGCCGAACTCTGGAAACACCATATATTTT

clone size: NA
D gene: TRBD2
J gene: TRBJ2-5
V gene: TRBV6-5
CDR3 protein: CASSARAGWETQYF
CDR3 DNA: TGTGCCAGCAGTGCGAGAGCGGGGTGGGAGACCCAGTACTTC

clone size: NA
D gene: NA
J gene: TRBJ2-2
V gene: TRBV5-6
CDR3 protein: CASSLTAREALYTGELFF
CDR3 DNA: TGTGCCAGCAGCTTGACGGCGAGGGAGGCCCTTTACACCGGGGAGCTGTTTTTT

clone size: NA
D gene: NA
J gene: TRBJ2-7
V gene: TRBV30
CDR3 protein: CAWSASAREQYF
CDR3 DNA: TGTGCCTGGAGTGCGAGCGCCCGCGAGCAGTACTTC

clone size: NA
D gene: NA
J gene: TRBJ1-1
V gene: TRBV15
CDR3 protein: CATSRGRIGGTEAFF
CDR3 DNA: TGTGCCACCAGCAGAGGCCGGATAGGGGGGACTGAAGCTTTCTTT

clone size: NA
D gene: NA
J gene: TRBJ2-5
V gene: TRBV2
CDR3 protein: CASIGRNQETQYF
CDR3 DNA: TGTGCCAGCATTGGACGGAACCAAGAGACCCAGTACTTC

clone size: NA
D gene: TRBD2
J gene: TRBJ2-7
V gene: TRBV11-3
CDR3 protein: CASSQTSGAGYEQYF
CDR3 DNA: TGTGCCAGCAGCCAGACTAGCGGAGCTGGGTACGAGCAGTACTTC

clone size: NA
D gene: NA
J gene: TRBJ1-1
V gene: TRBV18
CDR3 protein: CASSPQGGTEAFF
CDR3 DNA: TGTGCCAGCTCACCACAGGGTGGCACTGAAGCTTTCTTT

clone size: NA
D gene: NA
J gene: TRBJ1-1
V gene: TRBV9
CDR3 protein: CASSVVGGNTEAFF
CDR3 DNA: TGTGCCAGCAGCGTAGTAGGGGGGAACACTGAAGCTTTCTTT

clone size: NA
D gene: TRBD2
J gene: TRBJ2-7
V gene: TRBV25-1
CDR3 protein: CASSIPGLAGAEQYF
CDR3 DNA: TGTGCCAGCAGTATCCCGGGACTAGCGGGAGCCGAGCAGTACTTC

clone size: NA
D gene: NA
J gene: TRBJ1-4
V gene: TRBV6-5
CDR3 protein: CASRPLGGANEKLFF
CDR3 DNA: TGTGCCAGCAGACCACTTGGGGGGGCTAATGAAAAACTGTTTTTT

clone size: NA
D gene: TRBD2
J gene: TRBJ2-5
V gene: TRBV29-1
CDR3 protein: CSVVGRETQYF
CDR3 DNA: TGCAGCGTTGTCGGGAGGGAGACCCAGTACTTC

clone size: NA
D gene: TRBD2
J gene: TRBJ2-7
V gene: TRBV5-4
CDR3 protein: CASSSLAESSYEQYF
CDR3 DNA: TGTGCCAGCAGCTCTCTAGCGGAAAGCTCCTACGAGCAGTACTTC

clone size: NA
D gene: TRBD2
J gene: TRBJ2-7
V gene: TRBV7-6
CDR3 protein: CASSGLAGPIEQYF
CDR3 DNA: TGTGCCAGCTCCGGACTAGCGGGTCCTATTGAGCAGTACTTC

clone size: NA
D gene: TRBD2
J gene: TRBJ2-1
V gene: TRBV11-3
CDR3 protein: CASSSLAKHGGNEQFF
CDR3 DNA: TGTGCCAGCAGCTCACTAGCGAAACATGGGGGGAATGAGCAGTTCTTC

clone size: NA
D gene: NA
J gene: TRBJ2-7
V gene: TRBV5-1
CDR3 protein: CASSSGPTEEYEQYF
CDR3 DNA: TGCGCCAGCAGCTCCGGGCCGACGGAAGAATACGAGCAGTACTTC

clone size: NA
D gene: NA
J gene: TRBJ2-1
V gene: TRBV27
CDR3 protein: CASTLGGSNEQFF
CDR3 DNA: TGTGCCAGCACCCTTGGGGGGTCGAATGAGCAGTTCTTC

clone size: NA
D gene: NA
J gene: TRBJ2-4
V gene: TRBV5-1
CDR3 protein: CASSRGLGENIQYF
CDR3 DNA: TGCGCCAGCAGCCGGGGACTTGGGGAAAACATTCAGTACTTC

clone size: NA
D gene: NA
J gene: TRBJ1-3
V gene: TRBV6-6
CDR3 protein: CASSYRGSSGNTIYF
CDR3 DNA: TGTGCCAGCAGTTACCGGGGGAGCTCTGGAAACACCATATATTTT

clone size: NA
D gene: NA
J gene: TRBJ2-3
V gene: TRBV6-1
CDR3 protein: CASSEGGLVSTDTQYF
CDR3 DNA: TGTGCCAGCAGTGAAGGAGGTTTGGTAAGCACAGATACGCAGTATTTT

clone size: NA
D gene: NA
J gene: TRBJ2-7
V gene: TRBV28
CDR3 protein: CASSRVYEQYF
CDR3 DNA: TGTGCCAGCTCACGGGTATACGAGCAGTACTTC

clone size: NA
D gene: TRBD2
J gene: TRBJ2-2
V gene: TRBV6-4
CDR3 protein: CASSASGNTGELFF
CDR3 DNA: TGTGCCAGCAGTGCTAGCGGGAACACCGGGGAGCTGTTTTTT

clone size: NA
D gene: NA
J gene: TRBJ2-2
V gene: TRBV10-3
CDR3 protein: CAISAPNTGELFF
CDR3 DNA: TGTGCCATCAGTGCCCCGAACACCGGGGAGCTGTTTTTT

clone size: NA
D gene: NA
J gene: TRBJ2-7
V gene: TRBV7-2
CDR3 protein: CASSLVRGAEQYF
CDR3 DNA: TGTGCCAGCAGCTTAGTCCGGGGGGCCGAGCAGTACTTC

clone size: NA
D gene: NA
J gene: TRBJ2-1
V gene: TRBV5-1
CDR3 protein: CASSLEGGDYNEQFF
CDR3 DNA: TGCGCCAGCAGCTTGGAGGGAGGAGATTACAATGAGCAGTTCTTC

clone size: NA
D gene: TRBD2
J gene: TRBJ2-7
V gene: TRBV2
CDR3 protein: CASFRRVAGADEQYF
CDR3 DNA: TGTGCCAGCTTCCGGAGAGTAGCGGGAGCTGACGAGCAGTACTTC

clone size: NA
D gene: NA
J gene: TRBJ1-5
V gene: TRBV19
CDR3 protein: CASSIGITQPQHF
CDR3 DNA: TGTGCCAGTAGTATAGGAATAACTCAGCCCCAGCATTTT

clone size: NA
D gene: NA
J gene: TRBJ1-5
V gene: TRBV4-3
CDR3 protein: CASSQGLGVGNQPQHF
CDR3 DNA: TGCGCCAGCAGCCAAGGGCTCGGGGTTGGCAATCAGCCCCAGCATTTT

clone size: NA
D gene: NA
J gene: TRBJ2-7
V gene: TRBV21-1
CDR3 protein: CASSNPRTSGNYEQYF
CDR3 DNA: TGTGCCAGCAGCAACCCCCGGACTAGCGGGAACTACGAGCAGTACTTC

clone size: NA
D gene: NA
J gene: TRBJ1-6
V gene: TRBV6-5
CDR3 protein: CASSYGVGRTPLHF
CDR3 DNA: TGTGCCAGCAGTTACGGAGTGGGGCGGACACCCCTCCACTTT

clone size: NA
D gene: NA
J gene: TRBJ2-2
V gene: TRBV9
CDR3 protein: CASSSTRTNTGELFF
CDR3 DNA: TGTGCCAGCAGCTCCACCCGTACGAACACCGGGGAGCTGTTTTTT

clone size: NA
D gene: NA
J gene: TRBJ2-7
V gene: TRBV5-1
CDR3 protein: CASSLFQAEQYF
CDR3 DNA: TGCGCCAGCAGCTTGTTTCAGGCCGAGCAGTACTTC

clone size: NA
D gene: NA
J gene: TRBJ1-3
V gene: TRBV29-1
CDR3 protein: CSVERAGGNTIYF
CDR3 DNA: TGCAGCGTTGAGAGGGCCGGCGGAAACACCATATATTTT

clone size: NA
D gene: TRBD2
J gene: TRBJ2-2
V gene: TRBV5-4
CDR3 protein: CASSAGTSRGAGELFF
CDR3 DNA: TGTGCCAGCAGTGCAGGGACTAGCAGGGGGGCCGGGGAGCTGTTTTTT

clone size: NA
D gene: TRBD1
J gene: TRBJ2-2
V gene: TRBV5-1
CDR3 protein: CASSWTGKYTGELFF
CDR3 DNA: TGCGCCAGCAGCTGGACAGGGAAGTACACCGGGGAGCTGTTTTTT

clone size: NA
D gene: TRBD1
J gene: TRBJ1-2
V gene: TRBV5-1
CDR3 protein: CASATGGDGGGYTF
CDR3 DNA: TGCGCCAGCGCTACAGGGGGCGACGGCGGTGGCTACACCTTC